This T cell receptor beta chain was sequenced in a study of shared clonotypes between healthy human individuals. Study context: Three CD4 naive, three CD4 memory, two CD8 naive and one CD8 memory plate were used per donor. Study findings and constraints: Naive CD4 clonotypes were shared across several donors at about 5%.

The V gene's germline CDR1 is SGHAT and CDR2 FQNNGV. The ends were cut back, 5 bases at V and 0 bases at J, with 15 bases in the middle. The CDR3 has 16 residues. To note about this clone: Its antigen is currently unknown.

Sequenced by immunoSEQ multiplex PCR; TCRdb stores in-frame clones only, minus some. The sample carries around 2.1 million clones, approximately 96% recorded once. The specimen sequenced was naive CD4+ T cells sorted from blood. As to subset: CD45RA+ positively selected. The chain combines TRBV11-2 with TRBJ2-3; no clear D gene. This TCR was recovered from a man younger than 35 in good health. CDR3 loop: CASSPRLETSTDTQYF. The CDR3 nucleotides read TGTGCCAGCAGCCCTAGACTGGAGACTAGCACAGATACGCAGTATTTT. The whole variable domain, filled in from reference TRBV11-2 and TRBJ2-3, reads EAGVAQSPRYKIIEKRQSVAFWCNPISGHATLYWYQQILGQGPKLLIQFQNNGVVDDSQLPKDRFSAERLKGVDSTLKIQPAKLEDSAVYLCASSPRLETSTDTQYFGPGTRLTVL.